These T cell receptor beta chains were read from a single sample in a study of T cell responses to AZD1222 COVID-19 vaccine. Generated by immunoSEQ multiplex PCR, the TCRdb table keeps only in-frame clones and is missing some. Of 140,000 or so clones listed, more than 85% are singletons. The sequencing here drew on peripheral blood, taken after recovery from COVID-19. These receptors were obtained from an adult who had recovered from COVID-19. The CDR3 runs from the conserved cysteine through the conserved F or W. A D gene is named only where the DNA matches it firmly. Size is omitted from some rows. Given values are once, few, many or a class for expanded clones.

TRBV10-3	TRBD1	-	TRBJ2-2	CAATGGLDTGELFF
TRBV10-3	-	-	TRBJ2-2	CAISVRGNDGELFF
TRBV11-1	-	once	TRBJ2-3	CASSSPSTDTQYF
TRBV4-2	TRBD2	-	TRBJ2-1	CASSQSGGAGADNEQFF
TRBV4-1	TRBD2	-	TRBJ2-5	CASSQWREGEETQYF
TRBV3-1/TRBV3-2	TRBD2	-	TRBJ2-7	CASSRAGTSGNEQYF
TRBV7-9	TRBD1	-	TRBJ2-7	CASSAEGQHYEQYF
TRBV6-5	-	-	TRBJ1-1	CASSSSLEVTEAFF
TRBV7-9	TRBD1	-	TRBJ1-2	CASSSSGATGRSGGYTF
TRBV7-3	TRBD2	-	TRBJ2-1	CASSITGLAGNEQFF
TRBV7-2	-	-	TRBJ1-2	CASSSGTLINYGYTF
TRBV19	-	-	TRBJ2-5	CATRTGETQYF
TRBV5-1	TRBD2	-	TRBJ2-1	CASSPAVGEGRDEQFF
TRBV7-9	TRBD1	few	TRBJ1-3	CASSSRGNRDRGSGNTIYF
TRBV12-3/TRBV12-4	-	-	TRBJ1-4	CASSRGKGEKLFF
TRBV2	TRBD2	-	TRBJ2-2	CASSYGTSGRNTGELFF
TRBV7-8	TRBD2	-	TRBJ2-7	CASSLAGGYEQYF
TRBV7-9	TRBD1	-	TRBJ1-4	CASSLRDLQGSGEKLFF
TRBV12-3/TRBV12-4	-	-	TRBJ2-5	CASSQLETQYF
TRBV5-1	TRBD2	-	TRBJ2-1	CASSLGLALDNEQFF
TRBV4-2	TRBD1	-	TRBJ2-1	CASSQAGGKSYNEQFF
TRBV2	TRBD2	-	TRBJ2-2	CASRGRAQGELFF
TRBV12-5	-	once	TRBJ2-1	CASALRDTSYNEQFF
TRBV6-1	-	-	TRBJ1-2	CASSEQPGHGVHGYTF
TRBV2	-	-	TRBJ2-1	CGTEDGYNEGQFF
TRBV3-1/TRBV3-2	TRBD2	-	TRBJ2-1	CASSQEFGGGNSYNEQFF
TRBV25-1	-	-	TRBJ2-7	CASRKDRRGYEQYF
TRBV7-2	-	-	TRBJ2-7	CASSLGHTNSYEQYF
TRBV7-3	TRBD2	-	TRBJ2-1	CASSSLAGGYNEQFF
TRBV3-1/TRBV3-2	TRBD2	-	TRBJ2-7	CASSRTLAGVIKQYF
TRBV7-9	-	few	TRBJ1-5	CASSFRDIYQPQHF
TRBV6-4	TRBD1	-	TRBJ2-3	CASSDSWTGSTDTQYF
TRBV9	-	-	TRBJ2-7	CASSRLNSTEQYF
TRBV28	TRBD1	-	TRBJ1-5	CASRMTGGYNQPQHF
TRBV6-6	-	-	TRBJ1-2	CASRGPYGYTF
TRBV28	TRBD1	-	TRBJ1-6	CASSYHRPRQGSNSPLHF
TRBV5-4	-	-	TRBJ2-3	CASSLQQGQDTQYF
TRBV3-1/TRBV3-2	-	-	TRBJ2-1	CASSQGGVRGSYNEQFF
TRBV27	TRBD1	-	TRBJ1-1	CASSQTRTGPAFF
TRBV27	TRBD2	few	TRBJ2-2	CASSLYGGENTGELFF
TRBV19	-	-	TRBJ1-4	CASSSRTATNEKLFF
TRBV9	-	-	TRBJ1-3	CASSVSQVLSYGNTIYF
TRBV2	-	once	TRBJ1-1	CASSGPGPKNTEAFF
TRBV2	-	-	TRBJ1-1	CASRTIQWGNTEAFF
TRBV7-2	TRBD1	few	TRBJ2-5	CASSPPGTGTETQYF
TRBV10-3	-	-	TRBJ2-3	CAIGSGRTDTQYF
TRBV19	-	-	TRBJ1-1	CASSIDLGVRAFF
TRBV30	-	-	TRBJ2-7	CAWSEGGPYEQYF
TRBV7-6	TRBD2	-	TRBJ2-7	CASSPGLAGEGEQYF
TRBV5-6	TRBD2	-	TRBJ2-3	CASSFLLAESTDTQYF
TRBV6-5	-	-	TRBJ1-3	CASSSQWDTIYF
TRBV27	-	-	TRBJ2-4	CASSPYRGQNNIQYF
TRBV18	-	-	TRBJ2-7	CASSPDSLMGEQYF
TRBV9	-	-	TRBJ1-4	CASSPQPATNEKLFF
TRBV7-3	-	-	TRBJ2-6	CASSEQSSGANVLTF
TRBV6-5	TRBD2	-	TRBJ2-7	CASSSSLSGRGYEQYF
TRBV24-1	-	-	TRBJ2-7	CATSDSYEQYF
TRBV5-6	-	-	TRBJ2-1	CASSLRGDEQFF
TRBV28	-	-	TRBJ1-1	CASSWGNTEAFF
TRBV7-8	TRBD1	once	TRBJ1-4	CASSSGTEDEKLFF